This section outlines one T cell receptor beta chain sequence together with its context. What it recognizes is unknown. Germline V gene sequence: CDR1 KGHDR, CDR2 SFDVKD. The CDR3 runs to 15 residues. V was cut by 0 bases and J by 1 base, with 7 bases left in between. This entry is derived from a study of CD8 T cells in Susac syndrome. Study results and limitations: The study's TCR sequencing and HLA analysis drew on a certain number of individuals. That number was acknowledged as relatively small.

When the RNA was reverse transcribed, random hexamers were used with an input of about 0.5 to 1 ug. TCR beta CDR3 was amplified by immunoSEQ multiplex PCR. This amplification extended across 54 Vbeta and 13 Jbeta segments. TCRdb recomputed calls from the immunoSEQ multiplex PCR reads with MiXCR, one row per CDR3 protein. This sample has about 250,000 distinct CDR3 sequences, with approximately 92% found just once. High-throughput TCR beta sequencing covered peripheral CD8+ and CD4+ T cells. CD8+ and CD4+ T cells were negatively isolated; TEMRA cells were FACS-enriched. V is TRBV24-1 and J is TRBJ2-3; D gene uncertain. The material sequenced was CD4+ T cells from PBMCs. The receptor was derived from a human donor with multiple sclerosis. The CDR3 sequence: CATSDLLGGTDTQYF. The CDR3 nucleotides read TGTGCCACCAGTGATTTGCTTGGGGGCACAGATACGCAGTATTTT.